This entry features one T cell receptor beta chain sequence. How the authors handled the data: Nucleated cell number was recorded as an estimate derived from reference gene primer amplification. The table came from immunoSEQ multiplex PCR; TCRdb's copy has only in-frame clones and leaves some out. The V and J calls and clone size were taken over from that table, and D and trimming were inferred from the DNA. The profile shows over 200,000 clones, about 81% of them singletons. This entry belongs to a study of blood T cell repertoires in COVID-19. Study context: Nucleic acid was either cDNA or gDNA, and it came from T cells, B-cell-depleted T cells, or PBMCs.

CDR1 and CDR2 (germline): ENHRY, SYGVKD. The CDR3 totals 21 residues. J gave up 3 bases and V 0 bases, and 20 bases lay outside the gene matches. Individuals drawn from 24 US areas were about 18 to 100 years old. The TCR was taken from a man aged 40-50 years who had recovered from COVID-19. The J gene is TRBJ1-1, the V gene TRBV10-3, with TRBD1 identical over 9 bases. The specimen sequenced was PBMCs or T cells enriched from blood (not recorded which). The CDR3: CAISESSRPTGTGRSHTEAFF. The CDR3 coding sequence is TGTGCCATCAGTGAGTCGAGTCGCCCGACCGGGACAGGGAGAAGTCACACTGAAGCTTTCTTT.